The clone carrying this TCR beta chain occurred many times. Antigen unknown. Uncontrolled infection, other autoimmune disease, pregnancy or lactation disqualified patients from enrolment. Each diagnosis drew on symptoms, thyroxine, TRAb, thyroid ultrasound and orbital computed tomography findings. The CDR3 has 18 residues. Germline V gene sequence: CDR1 LGHDT, CDR2 YNNKEL (reference sequence). V was trimmed by 4 bases and J by 0 bases, leaving 19 bases between them. This specimen comes from a study of T cells in Graves' hyperthyroidism and ophthalmopathy. Findings and caveats of the study: Before onset, ophthalmopathy was predicted by the model a median 6.5 months earlier.

What was amplified from RNA transcripts were TCR beta CDR3 regions. The TCR CDR3 first-round RT-PCR relied on the HTBI primer set. One entry per CDR3 protein, called by TCRdb with MiXCR from the multiplex PCR reads. The sample shows fewer than 650,000 distinct CDR3 sequences, around 14% of them seen only once. The rearrangement uses TRBV3-1 and TRBJ2-1; D is ambiguous. This receptor was taken from a woman younger than 30 with Graves' ophthalmopathy. The sample taken for sequencing was blood. CDR3 sequence reads: CASSPRALESSSYNEQFF. The CDR3 nucleotides are TGTGCCAGCAGCCCAAGGGCCCTAGAGTCTAGCTCCTACAATGAGCAGTTCTTC.